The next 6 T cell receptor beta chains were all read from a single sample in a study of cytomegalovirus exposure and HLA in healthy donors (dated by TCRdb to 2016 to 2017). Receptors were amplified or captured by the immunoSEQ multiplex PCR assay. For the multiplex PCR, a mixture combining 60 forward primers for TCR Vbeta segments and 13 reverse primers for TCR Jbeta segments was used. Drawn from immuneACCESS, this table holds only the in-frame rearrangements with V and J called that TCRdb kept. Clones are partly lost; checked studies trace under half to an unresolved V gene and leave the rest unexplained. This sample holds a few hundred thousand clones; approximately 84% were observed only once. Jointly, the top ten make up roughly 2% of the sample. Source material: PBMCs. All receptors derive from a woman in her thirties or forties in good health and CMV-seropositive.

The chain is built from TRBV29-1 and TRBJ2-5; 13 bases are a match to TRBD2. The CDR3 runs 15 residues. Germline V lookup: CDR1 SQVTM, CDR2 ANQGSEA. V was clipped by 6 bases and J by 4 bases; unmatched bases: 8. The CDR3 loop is CSVRTSGSSGETQYF. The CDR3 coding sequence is TGCAGCGTCCGGACTAGCGGGAGTTCTGGAGAGACCCAGTACTTC.

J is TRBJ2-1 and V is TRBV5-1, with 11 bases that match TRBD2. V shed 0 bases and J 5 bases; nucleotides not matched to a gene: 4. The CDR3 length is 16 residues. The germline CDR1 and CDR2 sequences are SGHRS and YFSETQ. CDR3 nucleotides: TGCGCCAGCAGCTTGGAGACTAGCGGGACCCACAATGAGCAGTTCTTC. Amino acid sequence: CASSLETSGTHNEQFF.

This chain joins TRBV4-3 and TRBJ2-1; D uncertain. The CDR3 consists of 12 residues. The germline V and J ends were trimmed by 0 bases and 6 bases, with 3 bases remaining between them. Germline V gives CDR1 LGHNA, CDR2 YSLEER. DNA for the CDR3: TGCGCCAGCAGCCAAGATAGCAATGAGCAGTTCTTC. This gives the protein CASSQDSNEQFF.

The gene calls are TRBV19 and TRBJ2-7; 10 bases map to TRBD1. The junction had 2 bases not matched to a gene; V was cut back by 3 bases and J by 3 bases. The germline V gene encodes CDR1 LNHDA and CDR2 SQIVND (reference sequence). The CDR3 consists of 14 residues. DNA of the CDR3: TGTGCCAGTAGTATCCGGGACAGGGGCTACGAGCAGTACTTC. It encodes CASSIRDRGYEQYF.

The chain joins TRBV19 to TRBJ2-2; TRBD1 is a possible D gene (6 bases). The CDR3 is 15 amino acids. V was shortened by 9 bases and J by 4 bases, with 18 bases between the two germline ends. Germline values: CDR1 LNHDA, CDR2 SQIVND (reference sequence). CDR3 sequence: CASTLQGSGTGELFF. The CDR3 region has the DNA TGTGCCAGCACTCTACAGGGAAGTGGCACCGGGGAGCTGTTTTTT.

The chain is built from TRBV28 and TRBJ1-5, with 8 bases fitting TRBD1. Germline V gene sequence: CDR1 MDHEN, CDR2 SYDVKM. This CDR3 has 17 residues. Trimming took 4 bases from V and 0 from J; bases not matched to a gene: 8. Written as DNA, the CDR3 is TGTGCCAGCAGTTCACTGATGGACAGGGTTAGCAATCAGCCCCAGCATTTT. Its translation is CASSSLMDRVSNQPQHF.